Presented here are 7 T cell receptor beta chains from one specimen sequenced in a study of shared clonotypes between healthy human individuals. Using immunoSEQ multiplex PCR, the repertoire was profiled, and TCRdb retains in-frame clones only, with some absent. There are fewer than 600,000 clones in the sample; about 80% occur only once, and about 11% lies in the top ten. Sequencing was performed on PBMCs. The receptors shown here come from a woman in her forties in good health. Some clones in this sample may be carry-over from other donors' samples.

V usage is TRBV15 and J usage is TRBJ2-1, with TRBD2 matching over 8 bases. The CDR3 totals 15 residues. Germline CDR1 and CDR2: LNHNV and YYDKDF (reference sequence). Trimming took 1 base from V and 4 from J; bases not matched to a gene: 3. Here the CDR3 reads CATSRAVAGYNEQFF. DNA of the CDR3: TGTGCCACCAGCAGAGCGGTAGCGGGGTACAATGAGCAGTTCTTC.

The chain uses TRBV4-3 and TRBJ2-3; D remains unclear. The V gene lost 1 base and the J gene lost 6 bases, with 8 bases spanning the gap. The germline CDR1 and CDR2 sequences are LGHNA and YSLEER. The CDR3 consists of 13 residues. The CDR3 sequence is CASSQASMDTQYF. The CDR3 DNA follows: TGCGCCAGCAGCCAAGCTAGTATGGATACGCAGTATTTT.

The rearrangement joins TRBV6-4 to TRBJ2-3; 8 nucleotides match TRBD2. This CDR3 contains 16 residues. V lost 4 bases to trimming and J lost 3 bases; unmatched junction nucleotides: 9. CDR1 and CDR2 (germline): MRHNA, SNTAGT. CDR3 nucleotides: TGTGCCAGCAGTGCGTCAGCGGGGGCGATTACAGATACGCAGTATTTT. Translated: CASSASAGAITDTQYF.

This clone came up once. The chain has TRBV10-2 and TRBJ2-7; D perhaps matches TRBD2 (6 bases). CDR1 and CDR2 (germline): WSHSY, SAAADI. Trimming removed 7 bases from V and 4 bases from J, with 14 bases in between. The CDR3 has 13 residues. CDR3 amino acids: CASKETGVYEQYF. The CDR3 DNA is TGCGCCAGCAAAGAAACGGGAGTATACGAGCAGTACTTC.

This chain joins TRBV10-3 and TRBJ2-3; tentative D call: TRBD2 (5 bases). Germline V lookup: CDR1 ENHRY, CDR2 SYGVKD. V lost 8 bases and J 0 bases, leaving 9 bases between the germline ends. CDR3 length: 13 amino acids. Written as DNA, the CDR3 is TGTGCCATCGAGGGAACTAGCACAGATACGCAGTATTTT. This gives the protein CAIEGTSTDTQYF.

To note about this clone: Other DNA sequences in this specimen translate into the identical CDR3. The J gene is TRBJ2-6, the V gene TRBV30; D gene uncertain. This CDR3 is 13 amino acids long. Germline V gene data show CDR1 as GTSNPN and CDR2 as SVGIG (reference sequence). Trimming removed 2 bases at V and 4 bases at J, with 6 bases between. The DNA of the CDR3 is TGTGCCTGGAGTCCCCCGGGGGCCAACGTCCTGACTTTC. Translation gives CAWSPPGANVLTF.

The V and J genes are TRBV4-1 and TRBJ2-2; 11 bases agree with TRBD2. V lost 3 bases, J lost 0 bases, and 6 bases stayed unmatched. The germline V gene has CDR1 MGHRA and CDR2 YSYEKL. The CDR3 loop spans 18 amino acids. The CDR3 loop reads CASSHRTSGFANTGELFF. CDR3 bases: TGCGCCAGCAGCCATAGGACTAGCGGGTTCGCGAACACCGGGGAGCTGTTTTTT.